Listed below are T cell receptor beta chains from one sample, sequenced in a study of response to subunit inactivated influenza vaccine. Using its own MiXCR run on the RT-PCR reads, TCRdb lists one record per CDR3 protein. The sample has hundreds of thousands of distinct CDR3 sequences, about 12% seen once. The specimen was PBMCs from blood, collected on the day of vaccination. The receptors stem from a man aged 45-65 years who received an inactivated influenza vaccine. Both conserved end residues are part of each CDR3. D genes are given only for firm matches. Expanded clones are given a class, and other clones once, few, many or no size at all.

cdr3_length: 15
j_call: TRBJ1-5
v_call: TRBV7-6
clone_size: -
d_call: -
cdr3_aa: CASSLDGGLGQPQHF
cdr3_nt: TGTGCCAGCAGCTTAGACGGGGGGCTGGGTCAGCCCCAGCATTTT

cdr3_length: 12
j_call: TRBJ2-7
v_call: TRBV11-2
clone_size: many
d_call: -
cdr3_aa: CASSHLGRDGSF
cdr3_nt: TGTGCCAGCAGCCATCTAGGCCGGGACGGATCCTTC

cdr3_length: 15
j_call: TRBJ2-1
v_call: TRBV11-2
clone_size: -
d_call: -
cdr3_aa: CASSLSFSSYNEQFF
cdr3_nt: TGTGCCAGCAGCCTCAGCTTCAGCTCCTACAATGAGCAGTTCTTC

cdr3_length: 14
j_call: TRBJ2-3
v_call: TRBV12-5
clone_size: -
d_call: -
cdr3_aa: CASGLSGNTDTQYF
cdr3_nt: TGTGCTAGTGGTTTGTCCGGGAACACAGATACGCAGTATTTT

cdr3_length: 20
j_call: TRBJ2-1
v_call: TRBV20-1
clone_size: few
d_call: TRBD2
cdr3_aa: CSAPSAAGTSGASRNNEQFF
cdr3_nt: TGCAGTGCTCCCTCAGCGGCGGGGACTAGCGGGGCCTCCCGGAACAATGAGCAGTTCTTC

cdr3_length: 17
j_call: TRBJ1-5
v_call: TRBV15
clone_size: few
d_call: TRBD1
cdr3_aa: CATSRERTGWGNQPQHF
cdr3_nt: TGTGCCACCAGCAGAGAGAGGACAGGGTGGGGCAATCAGCCCCAGCATTTT

cdr3_length: 12
j_call: TRBJ2-7
v_call: TRBV20-1
clone_size: -
d_call: -
cdr3_aa: CSAVQRIYEQYF
cdr3_nt: TGCAGTGCTGTACAGCGGATCTACGAGCAGTACTTC

cdr3_length: 19
j_call: TRBJ2-7
v_call: TRBV6-1
clone_size: -
d_call: TRBD2
cdr3_aa: CASLGTGTSGGVFSYEQYF
cdr3_nt: TGTGCCAGCCTTGGGACCGGGACTAGCGGGGGGGTTTTTTCGTACGAGCAGTACTTC

cdr3_length: 15
j_call: TRBJ1-6
v_call: TRBV7-2
clone_size: many
d_call: -
cdr3_aa: CASSLVVGGGSPLHF
cdr3_nt: TGTGCCAGCAGCTTAGTCGTAGGGGGGGGTTCACCCCTCCACTTT

cdr3_length: 16
j_call: TRBJ2-1
v_call: TRBV3-1
clone_size: -
d_call: -
cdr3_aa: CASSRRDAVLRNEQFF
cdr3_nt: TGTGCCAGCAGCCGAAGGGACGCAGTTTTAAGGAATGAGCAGTTCTTC

cdr3_length: 13
j_call: TRBJ2-5
v_call: TRBV20-1
clone_size: -
d_call: -
cdr3_aa: CSAKTTPQETQYF
cdr3_nt: TGCAGTGCTAAGACAACCCCCCAAGAGACCCAGTACTTC

cdr3_length: 12
j_call: TRBJ2-7
v_call: TRBV6-2/TRBV6-3
clone_size: -
d_call: -
cdr3_aa: CASSVLRAEQYF
cdr3_nt: TGTGCCAGCAGTGTTCTCAGGGCAGAGCAGTACTTC

cdr3_length: 14
j_call: TRBJ2-7
v_call: TRBV20-1
clone_size: -
d_call: TRBD2
cdr3_aa: CSARVAGGSYEQYF
cdr3_nt: TGCAGTGCTAGGGTAGCGGGAGGGAGCTACGAGCAGTACTTC

cdr3_length: 15
j_call: TRBJ2-7
v_call: TRBV3-1
clone_size: -
d_call: -
cdr3_aa: CASSPRWGAFYEQYF
cdr3_nt: TGTGCCAGCAGCCCCCGTTGGGGGGCCTTTTACGAGCAGTACTTC

cdr3_length: 16
j_call: TRBJ2-1
v_call: TRBV11-2
clone_size: few
d_call: TRBD2
cdr3_aa: CASSVSGRVTYNEQFF
cdr3_nt: TGTGCCAGCAGCGTTAGCGGGAGGGTTACCTACAATGAGCAGTTCTTC

cdr3_length: 16
j_call: TRBJ2-5
v_call: TRBV15
clone_size: few
d_call: TRBD1
cdr3_aa: CATSRGTGQPGETQYF
cdr3_nt: TGTGCCACCAGCAGGGGGACAGGTCAGCCAGGAGAGACCCAGTACTTC

cdr3_length: 13
j_call: TRBJ2-7
v_call: TRBV20-1
clone_size: few
d_call: -
cdr3_aa: CSATEGNGYEQYF
cdr3_nt: TGCAGTGCTACGGAGGGAAACGGCTACGAGCAGTACTTC

cdr3_length: 15
j_call: TRBJ2-3
v_call: TRBV29-1
clone_size: few
d_call: TRBD2
cdr3_aa: CSVEALAGEAGTQYF
cdr3_nt: TGCAGCGTTGAGGCCCTAGCGGGAGAGGCGGGTACGCAGTATTTT

cdr3_length: 16
j_call: TRBJ2-7
v_call: TRBV12-3/TRBV12-4
clone_size: few
d_call: TRBD1
cdr3_aa: CASSPRSGTGAYEQYF
cdr3_nt: TGTGCCAGCAGTCCCCGGTCCGGGACAGGGGCCTACGAGCAGTACTTC

cdr3_length: 15
j_call: TRBJ2-7
v_call: TRBV5-1
clone_size: few
d_call: TRBD2
cdr3_aa: CASKAGAPSSYEQYF
cdr3_nt: TGCGCCAGCAAAGCGGGAGCCCCTTCTTCCTACGAGCAGTACTTC

cdr3_length: 13
j_call: TRBJ1-5
v_call: TRBV12-3/TRBV12-4
clone_size: -
d_call: TRBD1
cdr3_aa: CASTGQGNQPQHF
cdr3_nt: TGTGCCAGCACCGGACAGGGAAATCAGCCCCAGCATTTT

cdr3_length: 13
j_call: TRBJ1-1
v_call: TRBV19
clone_size: -
d_call: -
cdr3_aa: CASSMGGLTEAFF
cdr3_nt: TGTGCCAGTAGTATGGGGGGGCTGACTGAAGCTTTCTTT

cdr3_length: 16
j_call: TRBJ2-5
v_call: TRBV11-2
clone_size: few
d_call: TRBD2
cdr3_aa: CASSFTSGGAGETQYF
cdr3_nt: TGTGCCAGCAGCTTTACTAGCGGGGGGGCCGGGGAGACCCAGTACTTC

cdr3_length: 16
j_call: TRBJ2-7
v_call: TRBV9
clone_size: -
d_call: -
cdr3_aa: CASSVATPNLSYEQYF
cdr3_nt: TGTGCCAGCAGCGTAGCAACACCAAATCTCTCCTACGAGCAGTACTTC

cdr3_length: 15
j_call: TRBJ2-3
v_call: TRBV7-2
clone_size: -
d_call: -
cdr3_aa: CASSLGQQGTDTQYF
cdr3_nt: TGTGCCAGCAGCTTAGGTCAGCAGGGCACAGATACGCAGTATTTT

cdr3_length: 13
j_call: TRBJ1-1
v_call: TRBV19
clone_size: few
d_call: -
cdr3_aa: CASLTLGATEAFF
cdr3_nt: TGTGCCAGCCTGACTCTGGGGGCCACTGAAGCTTTCTTT

cdr3_length: 15
j_call: TRBJ2-5
v_call: TRBV6-1
clone_size: few
d_call: -
cdr3_aa: CASSQTGLLQETQYF
cdr3_nt: TGTGCCAGCAGTCAGACGGGACTTTTACAAGAGACCCAGTACTTC

cdr3_length: 12
j_call: TRBJ2-1
v_call: TRBV5-6
clone_size: many
d_call: -
cdr3_aa: CASSWGSGEQFF
cdr3_nt: TGTGCCAGCAGCTGGGGTAGCGGTGAGCAGTTCTTC

cdr3_length: 16
j_call: TRBJ2-2
v_call: TRBV2
clone_size: few
d_call: -
cdr3_aa: CASSAFGQGGTGELFF
cdr3_nt: TGTGCCAGCAGTGCTTTTGGACAGGGAGGGACCGGGGAGCTGTTTTTT

cdr3_length: 13
j_call: TRBJ2-7
v_call: TRBV19
clone_size: -
d_call: TRBD1
cdr3_aa: CASTGTGDSEQYF
cdr3_nt: TGTGCCAGTACCGGGACAGGGGATTCCGAGCAGTACTTC

cdr3_length: 17
j_call: TRBJ2-3
v_call: TRBV7-9
clone_size: -
d_call: TRBD2
cdr3_aa: CASSLGWASGATDTQYF
cdr3_nt: TGTGCCAGCAGCTTAGGTTGGGCTAGCGGGGCCACAGATACGCAGTATTTT

cdr3_length: 17
j_call: TRBJ2-1
v_call: TRBV20-1
clone_size: many
d_call: TRBD2
cdr3_aa: CSARELAGSRNYNEQFF
cdr3_nt: TGCAGTGCTAGAGAACTAGCGGGGAGCCGTAATTACAATGAGCAGTTCTTC

cdr3_length: 13
j_call: TRBJ1-1
v_call: TRBV10-3
clone_size: few
d_call: -
cdr3_aa: CAINGGENTEAFF
cdr3_nt: TGTGCCATCAACGGAGGGGAGAACACTGAAGCTTTCTTT

cdr3_length: 14
j_call: TRBJ1-6
v_call: TRBV4-1
clone_size: many
d_call: TRBD1
cdr3_aa: CASSQYRGNSPLHF
cdr3_nt: TGCGCCAGCAGCCAATACAGGGGAAATTCACCCCTCCACTTT

cdr3_length: 15
j_call: TRBJ2-2
v_call: TRBV18
clone_size: -
d_call: -
cdr3_aa: CASSVGTGDTGELFF
cdr3_nt: TGTGCCAGCTCAGTAGGCACAGGCGATACCGGGGAGCTGTTTTTT

cdr3_length: 12
j_call: TRBJ2-3
v_call: TRBV15
clone_size: few
d_call: -
cdr3_aa: CATSPYTDTQYF
cdr3_nt: TGTGCCACCAGCCCGTACACAGATACGCAGTATTTT

cdr3_length: 18
j_call: TRBJ2-1
v_call: TRBV3-1
clone_size: many
d_call: TRBD2
cdr3_aa: CASSQPHSGGVRGSEQFF
cdr3_nt: TGTGCCAGCAGCCAACCCCACAGCGGGGGGGTGCGGGGGAGTGAGCAGTTCTTC

cdr3_length: 13
j_call: TRBJ2-5
v_call: TRBV5-1
clone_size: many
d_call: -
cdr3_aa: CASMSTGRETQYF
cdr3_nt: TGCGCCAGTATGTCGACAGGGAGGGAGACCCAGTACTTC

cdr3_length: 14
j_call: TRBJ1-2
v_call: TRBV12-3/TRBV12-4
clone_size: -
d_call: -
cdr3_aa: CASRKETENYGYTF
cdr3_nt: TGTGCCAGCAGAAAAGAGACGGAGAACTATGGCTACACCTTC

cdr3_length: 14
j_call: TRBJ2-7
v_call: TRBV5-1
clone_size: -
d_call: -
cdr3_aa: CASSLRQPLYEQYF
cdr3_nt: TGCGCCAGCAGCTTGCGGCAACCTCTCTACGAGCAGTACTTC

cdr3_length: 14
j_call: TRBJ2-3
v_call: TRBV20-1
clone_size: -
d_call: TRBD2
cdr3_aa: CSARAGVLLPTQYF
cdr3_nt: TGCAGTGCTCGCGCGGGAGTATTACTCCCTACGCAGTATTTT

cdr3_length: 15
j_call: TRBJ2-2
v_call: TRBV29-1
clone_size: few
d_call: TRBD2
cdr3_aa: CSVGLAAPNTGELFF
cdr3_nt: TGCAGCGTCGGACTAGCGGCCCCGAACACCGGGGAGCTGTTTTTT